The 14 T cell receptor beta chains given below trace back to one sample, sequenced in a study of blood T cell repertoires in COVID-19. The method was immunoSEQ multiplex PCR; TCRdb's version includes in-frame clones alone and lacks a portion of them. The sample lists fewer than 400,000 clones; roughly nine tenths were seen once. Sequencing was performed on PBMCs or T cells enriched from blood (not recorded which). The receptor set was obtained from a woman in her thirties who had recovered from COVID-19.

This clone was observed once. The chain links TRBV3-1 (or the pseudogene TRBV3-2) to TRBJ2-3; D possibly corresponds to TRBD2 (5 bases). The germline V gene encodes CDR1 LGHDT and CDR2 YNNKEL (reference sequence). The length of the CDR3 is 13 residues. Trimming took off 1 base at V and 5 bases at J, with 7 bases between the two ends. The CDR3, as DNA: TGTGCCAGCAGCCAAGTGGCGGGAGATACGCAGTATTTT. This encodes CASSQVAGDTQYF.

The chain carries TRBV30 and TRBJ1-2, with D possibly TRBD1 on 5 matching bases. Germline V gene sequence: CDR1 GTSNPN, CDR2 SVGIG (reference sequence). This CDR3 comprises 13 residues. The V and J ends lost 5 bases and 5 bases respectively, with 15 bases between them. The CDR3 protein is CAWRRGVGYGYTF. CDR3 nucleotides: TGTGCCTGGCGTAGGGGTGTAGGGTATGGCTACACCTTC.

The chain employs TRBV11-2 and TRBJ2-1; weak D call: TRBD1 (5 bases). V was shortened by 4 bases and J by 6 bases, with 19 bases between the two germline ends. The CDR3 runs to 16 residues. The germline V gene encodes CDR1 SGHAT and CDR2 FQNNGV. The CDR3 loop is CASSSGLVGGINEQFF. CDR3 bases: TGTGCCAGCAGCTCAGGGTTGGTAGGTGGAATCAATGAGCAGTTCTTC.

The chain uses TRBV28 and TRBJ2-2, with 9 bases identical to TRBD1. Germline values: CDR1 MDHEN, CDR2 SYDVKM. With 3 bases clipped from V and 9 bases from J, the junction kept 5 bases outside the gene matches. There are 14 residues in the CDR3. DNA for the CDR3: TGTGCCAGCAGTTTCACAGGGGGCATGAGGGAGCTGTTTTTT. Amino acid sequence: CASSFTGGMRELFF.

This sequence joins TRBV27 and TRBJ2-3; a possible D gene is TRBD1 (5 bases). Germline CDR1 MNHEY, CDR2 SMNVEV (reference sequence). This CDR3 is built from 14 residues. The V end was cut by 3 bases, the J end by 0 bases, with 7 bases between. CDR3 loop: CASSFQGSTDTQYF. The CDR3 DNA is TGTGCCAGCAGTTTTCAGGGAAGCACAGATACGCAGTATTTT.

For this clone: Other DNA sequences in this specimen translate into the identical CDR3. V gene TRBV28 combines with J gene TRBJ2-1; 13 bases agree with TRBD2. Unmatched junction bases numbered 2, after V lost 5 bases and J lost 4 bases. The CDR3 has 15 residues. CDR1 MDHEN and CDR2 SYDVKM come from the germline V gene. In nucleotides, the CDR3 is TGTGCCAGCAGTCAACTAGCGGGAGGGTACAATGAGCAGTTCTTC. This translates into CASSQLAGGYNEQFF.

The CDR3 DNA reads as TGTGCCAGCACCGAAGAGGGGGCAAGTGTTCTCGAGCAGTACTTC. Translated: CASTEEGASVLEQYF. The chain joins TRBV28 to TRBJ2-7; TRBD1 agrees at 7 bases. This CDR3 comprises 15 residues. V lost 7 bases, J lost 6 bases, and 15 bases stayed unmatched. From germline, CDR1 is MDHEN and CDR2 SYDVKM.

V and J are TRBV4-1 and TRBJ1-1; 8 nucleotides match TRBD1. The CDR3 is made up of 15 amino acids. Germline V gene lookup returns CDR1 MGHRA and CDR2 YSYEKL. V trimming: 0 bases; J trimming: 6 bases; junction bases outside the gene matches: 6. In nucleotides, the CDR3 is TGCGCCAGCAGCCAAGAGGTCAGGGGGCTAGCTGAAGCTTTCTTT. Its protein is CASSQEVRGLAEAFF.

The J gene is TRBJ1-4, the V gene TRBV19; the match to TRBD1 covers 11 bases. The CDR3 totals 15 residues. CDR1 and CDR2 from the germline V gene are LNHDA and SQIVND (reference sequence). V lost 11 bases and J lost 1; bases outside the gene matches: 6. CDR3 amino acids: CASRDRGGTNEKLFF. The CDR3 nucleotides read TGTGCCTCGAGGGACAGGGGGGGAACTAATGAAAAACTGTTTTTT. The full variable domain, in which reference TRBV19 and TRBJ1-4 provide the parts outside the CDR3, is DGGITQSPKYLFRKEGQNVTLSCEQNLNHDAMYWYRQDPGQGLRLIYYSQIVNDFQKGDIAEGYSVSREKKESFPLTVTSAQKNPTAFYLCASRDRGGTNEKLFFGSGTQLSVL.

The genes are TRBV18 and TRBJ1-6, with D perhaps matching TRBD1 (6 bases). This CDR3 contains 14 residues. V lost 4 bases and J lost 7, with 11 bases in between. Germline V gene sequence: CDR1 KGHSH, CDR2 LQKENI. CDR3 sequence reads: CASSLQGGNSPLHF. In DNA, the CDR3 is TGTGCCAGCTCACTACAGGGTGGAAATTCACCCCTCCACTTT.

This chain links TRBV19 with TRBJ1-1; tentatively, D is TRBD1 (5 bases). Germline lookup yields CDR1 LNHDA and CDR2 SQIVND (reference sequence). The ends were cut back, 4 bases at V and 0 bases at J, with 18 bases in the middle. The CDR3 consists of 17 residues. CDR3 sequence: CASSTDTKLNMNTEAFF. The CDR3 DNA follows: TGTGCCAGTAGTACGGACACCAAACTCAACATGAACACTGAAGCTTTCTTT.

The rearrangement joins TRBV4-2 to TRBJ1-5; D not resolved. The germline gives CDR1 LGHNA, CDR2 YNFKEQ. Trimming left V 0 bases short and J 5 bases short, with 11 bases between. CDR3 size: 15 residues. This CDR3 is CASSQDPIRDQPQHF. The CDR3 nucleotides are TGTGCCAGCAGCCAAGATCCCATCCGCGATCAGCCCCAGCATTTT.

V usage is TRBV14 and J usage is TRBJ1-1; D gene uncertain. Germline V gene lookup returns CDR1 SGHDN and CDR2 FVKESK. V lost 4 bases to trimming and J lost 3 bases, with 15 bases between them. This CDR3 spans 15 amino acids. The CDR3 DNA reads TGTGCCAGCAGCCGGGCCAGTCCCTGGGACACTGAAGCTTTCTTT. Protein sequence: CASSRASPWDTEAFF.

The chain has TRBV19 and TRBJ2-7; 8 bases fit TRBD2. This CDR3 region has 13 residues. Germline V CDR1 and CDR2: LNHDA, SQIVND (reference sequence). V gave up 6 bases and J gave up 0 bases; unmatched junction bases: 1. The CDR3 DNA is TGTGCCAGTAGAGGGACTAGCTCCTACGAGCAGTACTTC. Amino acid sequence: CASRGTSSYEQYF.